This TCR beta chain was obtained from a study of T cell responses to AZD1222 COVID-19 vaccine. Comment on this clone: Its antigen is undetermined.

Study-wide results and caveats: Only 5 or 6 AZD1222 recipients were seropositive at baseline. Increased Spike-specific TCR breadth and depth were observed after two AZD1222 doses. With dominance at 160-218 and 743-854, vaccine-associated CD4 TCRs spanned spike.

Some clones are missing from TCRdb's copy, which holds only in-frame ones; the method was immunoSEQ multiplex PCR. The sample lists 80,000 or so clones, 90% occurring once. This CDR3 contains 13 residues. In germline, CDR1 is MDHEN, CDR2 SYDVKM. This material consisted of peripheral blood, taken on day 0 of AZD1222 vaccination. This sequence originates from an adult in good health. V and J are TRBV28 and TRBJ2-1; D might be TRBD2 (6 bases). CDR3 residues: CAWQRAGYNEQFF. The CDR3 DNA sequence: TGTGCTTGGCAGCGGGCGGGATACAATGAGCAGTTCTTC.